The entry below describes one TCR beta chain. Its antigen is as yet unknown. These data are taken from a study of cytomegalovirus exposure and HLA in healthy donors. Study overall: Within the Caucasian-associated ancestry cluster were roughly 82% of the roughly 380 genotyped donors. Whole-study results and caveats: By a later analysis, the bulk of CMV-associated TCR beta chains appeared HLA-restricted. Roughly even sequencing depth across donors was the assumption behind the presence/absence analyses.

The PCR contained 60 Vbeta and 13 Jbeta primers. Repertoires were generated with immunoSEQ multiplex PCR, while TCRdb's copy carries only in-frame clones and drops some. This sample has around 150,000 clones, with about 74% found just once. V was trimmed by 6 bases and J by 6 bases, leaving 19 bases between them. The CDR3 length is 15 residues. In germline, CDR1 is SNHLY, CDR2 FYNNEI. This chain links TRBV2 with TRBJ2-3, with D tentatively TRBD2 (7 bases). Sequenced: PBMCs. This sequence was found in a man under 40 in good health and CMV-seronegative. In nucleotides, the CDR3 is TGTGCCAGCAGGGTACTAGGCTGGGGGGGCGATACGCAGTATTTT. It codes for CASRVLGWGGDTQYF.